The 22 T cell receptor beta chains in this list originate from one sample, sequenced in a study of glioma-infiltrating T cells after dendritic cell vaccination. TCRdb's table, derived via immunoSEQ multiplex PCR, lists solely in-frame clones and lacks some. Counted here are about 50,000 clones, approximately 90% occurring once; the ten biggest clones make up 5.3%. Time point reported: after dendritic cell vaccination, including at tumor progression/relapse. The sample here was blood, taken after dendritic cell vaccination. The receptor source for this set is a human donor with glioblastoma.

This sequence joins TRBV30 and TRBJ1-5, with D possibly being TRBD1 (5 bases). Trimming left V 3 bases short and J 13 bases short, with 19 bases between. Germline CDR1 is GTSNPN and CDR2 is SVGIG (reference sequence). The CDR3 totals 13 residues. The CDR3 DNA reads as TGTGCCTGGAGCACATCGGGGGTAACACTACAGCATTTT. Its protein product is CAWSTSGVTLQHF.

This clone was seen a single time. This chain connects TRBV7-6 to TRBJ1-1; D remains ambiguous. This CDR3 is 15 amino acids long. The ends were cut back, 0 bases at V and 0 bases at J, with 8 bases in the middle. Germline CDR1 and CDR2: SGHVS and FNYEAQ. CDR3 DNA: TGTGCCAGCAGCTTAGCACGCGGGGTGAACACTGAAGCTTTCTTT. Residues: CASSLARGVNTEAFF. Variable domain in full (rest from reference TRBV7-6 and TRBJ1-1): GAGVSQSPRYKVTKRGQDVALRCDPISGHVSLYWYRQALGQGPEFLTYFNYEAQQDKSGLPNDRFSAERPEGSISTLTIQRTEQRDSAMYRCASSLARGVNTEAFFGQGTRLTVV.

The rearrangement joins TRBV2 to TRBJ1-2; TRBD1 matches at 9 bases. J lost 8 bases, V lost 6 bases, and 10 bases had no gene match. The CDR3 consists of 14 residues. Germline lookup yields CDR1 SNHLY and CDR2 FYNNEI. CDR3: CASRRDREGRGYTF. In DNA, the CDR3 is TGTGCCAGCAGGAGGGACAGGGAAGGAAGGGGCTACACCTTC.

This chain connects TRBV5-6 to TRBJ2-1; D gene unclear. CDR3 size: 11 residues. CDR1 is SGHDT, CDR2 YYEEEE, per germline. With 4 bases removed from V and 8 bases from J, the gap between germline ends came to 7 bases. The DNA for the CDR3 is TGTGCCAGCAGCCTGTATGATGAGCAGTTCTTC. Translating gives CASSLYDEQFF.

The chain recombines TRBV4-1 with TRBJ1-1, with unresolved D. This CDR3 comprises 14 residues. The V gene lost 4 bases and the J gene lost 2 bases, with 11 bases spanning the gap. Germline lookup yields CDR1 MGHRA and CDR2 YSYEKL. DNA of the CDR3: TGCGCCAGCAGCCGCCTAGTATTCAACACTGAAGCTTTCTTT. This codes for CASSRLVFNTEAFF.

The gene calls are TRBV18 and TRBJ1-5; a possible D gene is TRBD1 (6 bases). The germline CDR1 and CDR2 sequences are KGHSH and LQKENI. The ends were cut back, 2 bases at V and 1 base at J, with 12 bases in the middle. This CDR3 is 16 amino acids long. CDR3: CASSPSKGTSNQPQHF. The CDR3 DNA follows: TGTGCCAGCTCACCATCAAAAGGGACAAGCAATCAGCCCCAGCATTTT.

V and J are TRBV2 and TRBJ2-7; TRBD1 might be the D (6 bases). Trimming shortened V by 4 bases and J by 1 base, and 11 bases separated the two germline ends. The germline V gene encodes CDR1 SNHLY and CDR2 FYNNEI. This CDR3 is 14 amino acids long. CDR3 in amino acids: CASSGDRSSYEQYF. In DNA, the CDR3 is TGTGCCAGCAGTGGCGACAGGAGTTCCTACGAGCAGTACTTC. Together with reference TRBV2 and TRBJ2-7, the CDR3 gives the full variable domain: EPEVTQTPSHQVTQMGQEVILRCVPISNHLYFYWYRQILGQKVEFLVSFYNNEISEKSEIFDDQFSVERPDGSNFTLKIRSTKLEDSAMYFCASSGDRSSYEQYFGPGTRLTVT.

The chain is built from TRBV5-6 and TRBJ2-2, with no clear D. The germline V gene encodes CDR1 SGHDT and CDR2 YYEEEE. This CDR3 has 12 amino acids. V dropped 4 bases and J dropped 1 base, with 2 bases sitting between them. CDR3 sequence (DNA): TGTGCCAGCAGCCTGAACACCGGGGAGCTGTTTTTT. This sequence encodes CASSLNTGELFF.

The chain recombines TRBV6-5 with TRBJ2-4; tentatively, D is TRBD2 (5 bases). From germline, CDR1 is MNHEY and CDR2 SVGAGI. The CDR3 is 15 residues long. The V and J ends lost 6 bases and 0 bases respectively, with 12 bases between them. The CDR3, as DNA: TGTGCCAGCAGAGGACGGGAAGTAGCCAAAAACATTCAGTACTTC. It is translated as CASRGREVAKNIQYF.

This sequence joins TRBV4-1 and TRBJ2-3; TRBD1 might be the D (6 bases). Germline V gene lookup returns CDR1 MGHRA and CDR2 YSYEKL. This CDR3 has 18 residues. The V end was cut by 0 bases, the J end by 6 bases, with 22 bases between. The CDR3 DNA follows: TGCGCCAGCAGCCAAGAAGGGGTCAGGACAGCCAACCCGGATACGCAGTATTTT. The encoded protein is CASSQEGVRTANPDTQYF.

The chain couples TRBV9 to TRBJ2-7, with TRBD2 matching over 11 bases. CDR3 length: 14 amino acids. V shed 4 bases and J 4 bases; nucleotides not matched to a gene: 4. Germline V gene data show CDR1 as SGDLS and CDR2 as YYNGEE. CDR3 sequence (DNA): TGTGCCAGCAGCTCGGGACTAGCGGTTTACGAGCAGTACTTC. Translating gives CASSSGLAVYEQYF.

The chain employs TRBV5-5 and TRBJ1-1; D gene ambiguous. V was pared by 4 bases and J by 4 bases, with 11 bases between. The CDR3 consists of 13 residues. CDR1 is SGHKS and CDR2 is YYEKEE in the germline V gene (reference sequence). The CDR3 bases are TGTGCCAGCAGCCAGGATGGGTTCACTGAAGCTTTCTTT. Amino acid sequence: CASSQDGFTEAFF.

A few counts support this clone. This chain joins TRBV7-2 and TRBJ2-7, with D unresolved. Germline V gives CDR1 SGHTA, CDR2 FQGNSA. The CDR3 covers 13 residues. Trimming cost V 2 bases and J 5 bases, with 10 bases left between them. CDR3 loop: CASSLPLIHEQYF. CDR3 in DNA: TGTGCCAGCAGCTTACCCTTAATCCACGAGCAGTACTTC.

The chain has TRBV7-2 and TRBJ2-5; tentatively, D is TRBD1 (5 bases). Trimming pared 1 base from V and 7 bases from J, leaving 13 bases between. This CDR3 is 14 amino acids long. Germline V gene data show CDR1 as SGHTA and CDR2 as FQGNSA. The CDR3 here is CASSLVVGQGTQYF. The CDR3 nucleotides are TGTGCCAGCAGCTTAGTAGTAGGCCAGGGGACCCAGTACTTC.

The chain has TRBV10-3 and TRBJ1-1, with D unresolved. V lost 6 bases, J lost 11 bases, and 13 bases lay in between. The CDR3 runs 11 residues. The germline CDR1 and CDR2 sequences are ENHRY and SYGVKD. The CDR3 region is CAISDTVGAFF. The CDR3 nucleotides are TGTGCCATCAGCGATACAGTGGGTGCTTTCTTT.

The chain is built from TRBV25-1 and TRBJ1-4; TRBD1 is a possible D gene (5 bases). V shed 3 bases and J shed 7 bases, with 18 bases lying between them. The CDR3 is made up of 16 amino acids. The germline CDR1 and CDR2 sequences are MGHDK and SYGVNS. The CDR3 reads CASSDFRGGGTEKLFF. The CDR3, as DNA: TGTGCCAGCAGTGACTTTAGGGGAGGAGGTACTGAAAAACTGTTTTTT.

CDR3 nucleotide sequence: TGTGCCAGCAGCCCTTTAGCGGGAGTCTCGTACAATGAGCAGTTCTTC. Translating it yields CASSPLAGVSYNEQFF. This chain uses TRBV9 with TRBJ2-1, with 9 positions matching TRBD2. CDR3 length: 16 residues. V shed 4 bases, J shed 4 bases, and the junction held 9 bases outside the gene matches. The V gene's germline CDR1 is SGDLS and CDR2 YYNGEE.

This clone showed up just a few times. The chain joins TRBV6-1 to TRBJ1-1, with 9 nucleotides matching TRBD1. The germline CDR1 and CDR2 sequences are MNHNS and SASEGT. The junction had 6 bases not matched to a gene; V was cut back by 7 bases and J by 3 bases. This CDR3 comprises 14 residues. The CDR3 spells CASTEDRGDTEAFF. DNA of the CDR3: TGTGCCAGCACCGAAGACAGGGGGGACACTGAAGCTTTCTTT.

Here the CDR3 reads CASRRTPESHGEQYF. CDR3 nucleotide sequence: TGTGCCAGCAGACGAACCCCTGAATCGCACGGCGAGCAGTACTTC. The chain uses TRBV13 and TRBJ2-7; unclear D gene. CDR3 size: 15 residues. Germline V gene data show CDR1 as PRHDT and CDR2 as FYEKMQ (reference sequence). V lost 6 bases and J 6 bases, leaving 21 bases between the germline ends.

The CDR3 DNA reads as TGCGCCAGCACCCAGGGACTAGCGGTCACAGATACGCAGTATTTT. It translates to CASTQGLAVTDTQYF. This sequence joins TRBV4-1 and TRBJ2-3; TRBD2 matches 11 bases. The CDR3 spans 15 residues. V was pared by 7 bases and J by 2 bases, with 5 bases of the junction left unmatched. Germline V gene sequence: CDR1 MGHRA, CDR2 YSYEKL.

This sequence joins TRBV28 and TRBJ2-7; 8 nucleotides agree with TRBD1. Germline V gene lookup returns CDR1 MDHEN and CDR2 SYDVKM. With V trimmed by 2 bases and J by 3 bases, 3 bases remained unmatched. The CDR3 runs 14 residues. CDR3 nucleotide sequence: TGTGCCAGCAGTTTAGTTGGACAGGGCTACGAGCAGTACTTC. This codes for CASSLVGQGYEQYF.

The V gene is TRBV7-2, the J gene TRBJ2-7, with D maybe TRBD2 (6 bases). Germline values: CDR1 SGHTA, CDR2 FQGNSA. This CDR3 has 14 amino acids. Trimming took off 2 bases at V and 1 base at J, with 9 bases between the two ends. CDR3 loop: CASSLLGGSYEQYF. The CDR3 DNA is TGTGCCAGCAGCTTATTGGGGGGATCCTACGAGCAGTACTTC. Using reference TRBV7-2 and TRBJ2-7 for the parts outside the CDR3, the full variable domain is GAGVSQSPSNKVTEKGKDVELRCDPISGHTALYWYRQSLGQGLEFLIYFQGNSAPDKSGLPSDRFSAERTGGSVSTLTIQRTQQEDSAVYLCASSLLGGSYEQYFGPGTRLTVT.